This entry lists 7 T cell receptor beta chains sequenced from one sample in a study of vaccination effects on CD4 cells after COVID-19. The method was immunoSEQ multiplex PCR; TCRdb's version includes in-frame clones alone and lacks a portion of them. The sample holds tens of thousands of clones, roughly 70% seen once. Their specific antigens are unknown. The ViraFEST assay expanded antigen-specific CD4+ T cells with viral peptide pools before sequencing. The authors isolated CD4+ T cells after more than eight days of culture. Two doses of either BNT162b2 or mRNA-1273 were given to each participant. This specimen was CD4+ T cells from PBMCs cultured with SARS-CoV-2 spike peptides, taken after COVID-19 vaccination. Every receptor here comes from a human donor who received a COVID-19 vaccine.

CDR3: CASSTTGEQYF. CDR3 DNA sequence: TGTGCCAGCTCAACCACGGGAGAGCAGTACTTC. The gene calls are TRBV18 and TRBJ2-7, with D perhaps matching TRBD2 (5 bases). V lost 5 bases, J lost 7 bases, and 9 bases lay in between. CDR1 and CDR2 (germline): KGHSH, LQKENI. CDR3 length: 11 residues. Drawing the rest from reference TRBV18 and TRBJ2-7, the complete variable domain is NAGVMQNPRHLVRRRGQEARLRCSPMKGHSHVYWYRQLPEEGLKFMVYLQKENIIDESGMPKERFSAEFPKEGPSILRIQQVVRGDSAAYFCASSTTGEQYFGPGTRLTVT.

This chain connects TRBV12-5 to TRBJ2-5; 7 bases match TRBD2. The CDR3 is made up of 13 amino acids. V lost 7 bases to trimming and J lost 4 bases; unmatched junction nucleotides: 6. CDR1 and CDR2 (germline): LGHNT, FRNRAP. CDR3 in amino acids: CASAGRGRETQYF. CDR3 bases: TGTGCTAGTGCGGGGAGGGGTCGAGAGACCCAGTACTTC.

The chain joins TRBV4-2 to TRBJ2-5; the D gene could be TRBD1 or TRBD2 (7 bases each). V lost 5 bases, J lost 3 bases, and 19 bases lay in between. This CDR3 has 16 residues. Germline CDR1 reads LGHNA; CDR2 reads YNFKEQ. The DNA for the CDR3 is TGTGCCAGCAGCGAGTCCAGGGGGGGCCTGGAAGAGACCCAGTACTTC. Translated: CASSESRGGLEETQYF.

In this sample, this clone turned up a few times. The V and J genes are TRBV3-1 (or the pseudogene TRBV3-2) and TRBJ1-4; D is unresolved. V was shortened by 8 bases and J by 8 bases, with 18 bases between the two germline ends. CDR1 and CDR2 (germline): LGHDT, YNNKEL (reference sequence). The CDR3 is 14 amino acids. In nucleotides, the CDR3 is TGTGCCAGCTCTGTGGCCGGGGTAAGAGAAAAACTGTTTTTT. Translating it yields CASSVAGVREKLFF.

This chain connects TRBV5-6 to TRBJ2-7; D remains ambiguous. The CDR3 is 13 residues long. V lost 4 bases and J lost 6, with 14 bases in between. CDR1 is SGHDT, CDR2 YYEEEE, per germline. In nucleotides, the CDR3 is TGTGCCAGCAGCGGAAAGACTGTAATCGAGCAGTACTTC. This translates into CASSGKTVIEQYF.

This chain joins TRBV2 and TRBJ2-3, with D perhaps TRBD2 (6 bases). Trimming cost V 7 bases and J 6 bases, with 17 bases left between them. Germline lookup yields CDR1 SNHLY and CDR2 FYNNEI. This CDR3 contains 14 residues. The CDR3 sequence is CASTPDYRGDTQYF. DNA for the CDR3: TGTGCCAGCACCCCGGACTACCGCGGGGATACGCAGTATTTT. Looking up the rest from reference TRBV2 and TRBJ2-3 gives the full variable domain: EPEVTQTPSHQVTQMGQEVILRCVPISNHLYFYWYRQILGQKVEFLVSFYNNEISEKSEIFDDQFSVERPDGSNFTLKIRSTKLEDSAMYFCASTPDYRGDTQYFGPGTRLTVL.

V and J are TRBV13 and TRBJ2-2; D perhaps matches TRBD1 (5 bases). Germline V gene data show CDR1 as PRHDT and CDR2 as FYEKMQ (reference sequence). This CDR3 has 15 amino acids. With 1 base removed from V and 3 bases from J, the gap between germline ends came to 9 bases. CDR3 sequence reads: CASSLVGADTGELFF. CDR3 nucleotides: TGTGCCAGCAGCTTAGTAGGGGCGGACACCGGGGAGCTGTTTTTT. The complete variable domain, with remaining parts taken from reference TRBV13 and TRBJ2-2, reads AAGVIQSPRHLIKEKRETATLKCYPIPRHDTVYWYQQGPGQDPQFLISFYEKMQSDKGSIPDRFSAQQFSDYHSELNMSSLELGDSALYFCASSLVGADTGELFFGEGSRLTVL.